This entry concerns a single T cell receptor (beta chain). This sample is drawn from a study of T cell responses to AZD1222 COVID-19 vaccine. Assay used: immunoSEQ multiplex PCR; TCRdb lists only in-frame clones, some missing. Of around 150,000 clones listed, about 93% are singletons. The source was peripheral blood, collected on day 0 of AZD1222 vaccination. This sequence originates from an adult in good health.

CDR3 coding DNA: TGTGCCAGCAGTTGGACAGACAATCAGCCCCAGCATTTT. Translating gives CASSWTDNQPQHF. This chain connects TRBV12-3 or TRBV12-4 to TRBJ1-5; maybe TRBD1 (6 bases). V lost 4 bases and J 3 bases, leaving 7 bases between the germline ends. The CDR3 is made up of 13 amino acids.